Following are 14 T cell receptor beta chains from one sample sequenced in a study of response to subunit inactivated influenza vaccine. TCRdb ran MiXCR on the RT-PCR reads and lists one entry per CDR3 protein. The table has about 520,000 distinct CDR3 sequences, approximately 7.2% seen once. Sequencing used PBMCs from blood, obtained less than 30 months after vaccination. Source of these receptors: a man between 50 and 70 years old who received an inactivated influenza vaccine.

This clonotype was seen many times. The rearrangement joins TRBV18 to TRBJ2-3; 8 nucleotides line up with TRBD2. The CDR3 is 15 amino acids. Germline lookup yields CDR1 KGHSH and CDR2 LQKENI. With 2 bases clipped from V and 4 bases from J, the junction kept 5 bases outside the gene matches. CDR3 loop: CASSPAGGRADTQYF. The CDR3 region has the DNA TGTGCCAGCTCACCAGCGGGGGGCCGGGCAGATACGCAGTATTTT.

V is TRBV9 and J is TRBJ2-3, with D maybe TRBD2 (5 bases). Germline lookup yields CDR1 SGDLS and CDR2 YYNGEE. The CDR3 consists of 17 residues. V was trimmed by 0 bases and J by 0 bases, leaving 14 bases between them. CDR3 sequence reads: CASSVAEGSRSTDTQYF. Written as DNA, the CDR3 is TGTGCCAGCAGCGTAGCAGAGGGTAGCCGGAGCACAGATACGCAGTATTTT.

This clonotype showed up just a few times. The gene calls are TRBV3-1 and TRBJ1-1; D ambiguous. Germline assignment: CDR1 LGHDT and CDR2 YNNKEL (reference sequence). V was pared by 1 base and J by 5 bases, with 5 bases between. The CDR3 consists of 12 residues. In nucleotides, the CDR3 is TGTGCCAGCAGCCAAGTTAGAACTGAAGCTTTCTTT. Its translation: CASSQVRTEAFF.

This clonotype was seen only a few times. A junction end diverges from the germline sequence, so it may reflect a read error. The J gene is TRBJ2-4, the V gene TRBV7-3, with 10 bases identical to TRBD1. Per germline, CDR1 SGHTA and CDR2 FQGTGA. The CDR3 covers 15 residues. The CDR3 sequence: CASSVTAGTGVVQYF. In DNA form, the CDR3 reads TGTGCCAGCAGCGTAACGGCGGGGACAGGGGTTGTTCAGTACTTC.

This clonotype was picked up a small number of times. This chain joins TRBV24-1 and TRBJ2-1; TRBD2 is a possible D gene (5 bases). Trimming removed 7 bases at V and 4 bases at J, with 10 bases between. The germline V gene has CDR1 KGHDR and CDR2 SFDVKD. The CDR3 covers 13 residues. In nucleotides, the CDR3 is TGTGCCACCAGGCCGACGGGGTACAATGAGCAGTTCTTC. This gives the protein CATRPTGYNEQFF.

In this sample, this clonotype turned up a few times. For the CDR3, the DNA is TGTGCCAGCACCCCGAGGATGTCGGGCTCTATAGTTGGCTACACCTTC. This codes for CASTPRMSGSIVGYTF. The chain joins TRBV12-3 or TRBV12-4 to TRBJ1-2; D ambiguous. The V and J ends lost 7 bases and 7 bases respectively, with 25 bases between them. This CDR3 comprises 16 residues.

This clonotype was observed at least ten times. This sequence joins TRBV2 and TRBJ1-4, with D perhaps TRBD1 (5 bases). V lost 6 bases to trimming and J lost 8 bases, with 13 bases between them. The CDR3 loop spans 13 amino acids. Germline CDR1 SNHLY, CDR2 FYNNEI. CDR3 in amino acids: CASSSTVDEKLFF. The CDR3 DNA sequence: TGTGCCAGCAGCTCGACAGTAGACGAAAAACTGTTTTTT.

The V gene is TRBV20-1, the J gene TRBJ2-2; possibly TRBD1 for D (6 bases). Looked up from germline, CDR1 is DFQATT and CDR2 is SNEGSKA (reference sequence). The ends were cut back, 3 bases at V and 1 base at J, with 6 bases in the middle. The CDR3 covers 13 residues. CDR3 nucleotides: TGCAGTGCTAGGGGACAGAACACCGGGGAGCTGTTTTTT. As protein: CSARGQNTGELFF.

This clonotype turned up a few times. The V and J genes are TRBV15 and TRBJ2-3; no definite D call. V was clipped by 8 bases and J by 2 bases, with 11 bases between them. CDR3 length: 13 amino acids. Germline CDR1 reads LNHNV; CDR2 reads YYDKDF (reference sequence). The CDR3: CATQIPPTDTQYF. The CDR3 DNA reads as TGTGCCACCCAAATCCCCCCCACAGATACGCAGTATTTT. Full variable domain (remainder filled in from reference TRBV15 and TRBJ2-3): DAMVIQNPRYQVTQFGKPVTLSCSQTLNHNVMYWYQQKSSQAPKLLFHYYDKDFNNEADTPDNFQSRRPNTSFCFLDIRSPGLGDTAMYLCATQIPPTDTQYFGPGTRLTVL.

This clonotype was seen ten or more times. CDR3 nucleotide sequence: TGTGCCAGCAAAGACAGGGTTGGTCGAGCCCAGCATTTT. It codes for CASKDRVGRAQHF. The rearrangement uses TRBV6-1 and TRBJ1-5; 7 nucleotides align to TRBD1. The ends lost 7 bases at V and 11 bases at J; junction bases unmatched: 11. The CDR3 consists of 13 residues. Germline CDR1 reads MNHNS; CDR2 reads SASEGT.

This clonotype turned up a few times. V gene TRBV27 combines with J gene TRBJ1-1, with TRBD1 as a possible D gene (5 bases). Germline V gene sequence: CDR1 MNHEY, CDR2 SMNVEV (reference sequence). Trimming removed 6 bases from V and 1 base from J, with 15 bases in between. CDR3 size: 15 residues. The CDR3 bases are TGTGCCAGCAGAAATGCATGGGGCGGGAACACTGAAGCTTTCTTT. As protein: CASRNAWGGNTEAFF.

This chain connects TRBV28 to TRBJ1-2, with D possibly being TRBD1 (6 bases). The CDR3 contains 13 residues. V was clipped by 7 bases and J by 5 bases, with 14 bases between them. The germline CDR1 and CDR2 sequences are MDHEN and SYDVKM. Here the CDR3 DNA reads TGTGCCAGCACCCCGGACAGAACATATGGCTACACCTTC. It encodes CASTPDRTYGYTF.

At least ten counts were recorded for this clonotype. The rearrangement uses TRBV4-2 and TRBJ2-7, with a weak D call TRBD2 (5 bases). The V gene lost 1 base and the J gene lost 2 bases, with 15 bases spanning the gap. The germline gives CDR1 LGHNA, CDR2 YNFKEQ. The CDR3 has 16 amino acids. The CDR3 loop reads CASSQAPEDSAYEQYF. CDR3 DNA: TGTGCCAGCAGCCAAGCCCCCGAGGACTCAGCCTACGAGCAGTACTTC.

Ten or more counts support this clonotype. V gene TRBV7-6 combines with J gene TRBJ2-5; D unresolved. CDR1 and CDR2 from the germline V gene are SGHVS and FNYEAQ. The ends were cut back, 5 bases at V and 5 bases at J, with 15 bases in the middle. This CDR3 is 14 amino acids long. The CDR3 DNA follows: TGTGCCAGCAGCGGGAACAGTGACTGGGAGACCCAGTACTTC. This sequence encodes CASSGNSDWETQYF.